These T cell receptor beta chains were read from a single sample in a study of blood T cells in healthy people across ages. In TCRdb, the 5' RACE reads were re-called with MiXCR into one record per CDR3 protein. Of 660,000 or so distinct CDR3 sequences in the sample, 45% to 65% were seen once. Material for sequencing was blood. The receptor set was obtained from a man aged 60 to 75 in good health. The CDR3 runs from the conserved cysteine through the conserved F or W. D genes are given only for firm matches. Size is stated for part of the rows, as once, few or many counts, or as a class when the clone is expanded.

j_gene: TRBJ2-1; abundance: -; v_gene: TRBV9; d_gene: -; CDR3aa: CASSPHTGAYNEQFF; CDR3nt: TGTGCCAGCAGCCCGCACACGGGGGCCTACAATGAGCAGTTCTTC
j_gene: TRBJ2-6; abundance: once; v_gene: TRBV19; d_gene: TRBD1; CDR3aa: CAVRDRVAGANVLTF; CDR3nt: TGTGCCGTAAGGGACAGGGTTGCTGGGGCCAACGTCCTGACTTTC
j_gene: TRBJ2-5; abundance: -; v_gene: TRBV3-1; d_gene: -; CDR3aa: CASSQDSTETQYF; CDR3nt: TGTGCCAGCAGCCAAGATTCGACAGAGACCCAGTACTTC
j_gene: TRBJ2-3; abundance: -; v_gene: TRBV4-2; d_gene: -; CDR3aa: CASSQAPSEQSTDTQYF; CDR3nt: TGTGCCAGCAGCCAAGCTCCCTCGGAACAGTCCACAGATACGCAGTATTTT
j_gene: TRBJ2-5; abundance: few; v_gene: TRBV9; d_gene: -; CDR3aa: CASSPTGFSLETQYF; CDR3nt: TGTGCCAGCAGCCCCACGGGCTTTAGCTTGGAGACCCAGTACTTC
j_gene: TRBJ2-7; abundance: many; v_gene: TRBV2; d_gene: -; CDR3aa: CASSGQEQYF; CDR3nt: TGTGCCAGCAGTGGGCAGGAGCAGTACTTC
j_gene: TRBJ2-3; abundance: -; v_gene: TRBV16; d_gene: TRBD1; CDR3aa: CASSQSGQLTQYF; CDR3nt: TGTGCCAGCAGCCAATCGGGACAGCTTACGCAGTATTTT
j_gene: TRBJ1-2; abundance: -; v_gene: TRBV15; d_gene: -; CDR3aa: CATSRDHGGGEVWGYTF; CDR3nt: TGTGCCACCAGCAGAGACCACGGGGGGGGAGAGGTGTGGGGCTACACCTTC
j_gene: TRBJ1-2; abundance: -; v_gene: TRBV7-9; d_gene: TRBD1; CDR3aa: CASSLPTGGGYTF; CDR3nt: TGTGCCAGCAGCCTACCGACAGGGGGCGGCTACACCTTC
j_gene: TRBJ2-1; abundance: -; v_gene: TRBV7-2; d_gene: -; CDR3aa: CASSLAGSVGPGNEQFF; CDR3nt: TGTGCCAGCAGCTTAGCCGGGAGTGTAGGGCCTGGCAATGAGCAGTTCTTC
j_gene: TRBJ2-4; abundance: -; v_gene: TRBV6-2/TRBV6-3; d_gene: TRBD1; CDR3aa: CASSQGQGNQYF; CDR3nt: TGTGCCAGCAGTCAGGGACAGGGGAATCAGTACTTC
j_gene: TRBJ1-6; abundance: -; v_gene: TRBV10-2; d_gene: -; CDR3aa: CASSLDGAPRSPLHF; CDR3nt: TGCGCCAGCAGTTTAGACGGAGCACCAAGGTCACCCCTCCACTTT
j_gene: TRBJ2-1; abundance: few; v_gene: TRBV6-5; d_gene: -; CDR3aa: CASRRDSLEFF; CDR3nt: TGTGCCAGCAGACGCGACAGTCTTGAGTTCTTC
j_gene: TRBJ1-5; abundance: -; v_gene: TRBV2; d_gene: TRBD1; CDR3aa: CASTGQSLQPQHF; CDR3nt: TGTGCCAGCACGGGACAGTCGCTTCAGCCCCAGCATTTT
j_gene: TRBJ1-2; abundance: -; v_gene: TRBV10-2; d_gene: -; CDR3aa: CASSASFRGARGYTF; CDR3nt: TGCGCCAGCAGTGCCTCGTTTAGGGGGGCGAGAGGCTACACCTTC
j_gene: TRBJ2-1; abundance: -; v_gene: TRBV28; d_gene: -; CDR3aa: CASSLRQNEQFF; CDR3nt: TGTGCCAGCAGTTTGAGGCAGAATGAGCAGTTCTTC
j_gene: TRBJ1-1; abundance: -; v_gene: TRBV6-5; d_gene: TRBD1; CDR3aa: CASRSRGRRAEAFF; CDR3nt: TGTGCCAGCCGCTCGAGGGGGCGGAGGGCTGAAGCTTTCTTT
j_gene: TRBJ2-1; abundance: few; v_gene: TRBV7-2; d_gene: TRBD2; CDR3aa: CASSLSGGYSYNEQFF; CDR3nt: TGTGCCAGCAGCCTGAGCGGGGGATACAGTTACAATGAGCAGTTCTTC
j_gene: TRBJ2-7; abundance: -; v_gene: TRBV6-5; d_gene: -; CDR3aa: CASQLGLSGFEQYF; CDR3nt: TGTGCCAGTCAGTTAGGTCTTAGTGGTTTCGAGCAGTACTTC
j_gene: TRBJ2-4; abundance: few; v_gene: TRBV20-1; d_gene: -; CDR3aa: CSARARGSKNIQYF; CDR3nt: TGCAGTGCTAGGGCTCGGGGCTCCAAAAACATTCAGTACTTC
j_gene: TRBJ1-4; abundance: -; v_gene: TRBV29-1; d_gene: -; CDR3aa: CSVSGQGHEKLFF; CDR3nt: TGCAGCGTTTCTGGGCAGGGCCATGAAAAACTGTTTTTT
j_gene: TRBJ1-1; abundance: -; v_gene: TRBV5-1; d_gene: TRBD1; CDR3aa: CASSLQGGGTEAFF; CDR3nt: TGCGCCAGCAGCCTTCAGGGGGGAGGTACTGAAGCTTTCTTT
j_gene: TRBJ2-5; abundance: -; v_gene: TRBV11-2; d_gene: -; CDR3aa: CASSLYRVPPETQYF; CDR3nt: TGTGCCAGCAGCCTCTACAGGGTTCCCCCAGAGACCCAGTACTTC
j_gene: TRBJ2-7; abundance: few; v_gene: TRBV20-1; d_gene: -; CDR3aa: CSARAGKGDSEQYF; CDR3nt: TGCAGTGCCCGCGCCGGAAAAGGGGATTCCGAGCAGTACTTC
j_gene: TRBJ1-2; abundance: -; v_gene: TRBV3-1; d_gene: -; CDR3aa: CASRPTARNYGYTF; CDR3nt: TGTGCCAGCAGGCCGACAGCCCGTAACTATGGCTACACCTTC
j_gene: TRBJ2-1; abundance: -; v_gene: TRBV4-1; d_gene: TRBD1; CDR3aa: CASNSVPAGTGRGIYNEQFF; CDR3nt: TGCGCCAGCAACTCCGTCCCAGCCGGGACAGGGAGAGGGATCTACAATGAGCAGTTCTTC
j_gene: TRBJ1-4; abundance: -; v_gene: TRBV5-1; d_gene: -; CDR3aa: CASSRTGVEKLFF; CDR3nt: TGCGCCAGCAGCCGAACAGGTGTTGAAAAACTGTTTTTT
j_gene: TRBJ1-5; abundance: -; v_gene: TRBV7-9; d_gene: TRBD1; CDR3aa: CASSLVGQVFNQPQHF; CDR3nt: TGTGCCAGCAGCTTAGTGGGACAGGTATTCAATCAGCCCCAGCATTTT
j_gene: TRBJ1-4; abundance: -; v_gene: TRBV20-1; d_gene: TRBD1; CDR3aa: CSAPGTGGSSEELFF; CDR3nt: TGCAGTGCTCCGGGGACAGGGGGTTCGAGTGAAGAACTGTTTTTT
j_gene: TRBJ1-2; abundance: few; v_gene: TRBV10-2; d_gene: -; CDR3aa: CASSESVGGPANYGYTF; CDR3nt: TGCGCCAGCAGTGAGTCGGTCGGGGGCCCGGCTAACTATGGCTACACCTTC
j_gene: TRBJ2-1; abundance: -; v_gene: TRBV20-1; d_gene: TRBD1; CDR3aa: CSGEPGQGGRNEQFF; CDR3nt: TGCAGTGGAGAGCCCGGACAGGGGGGTCGGAATGAGCAGTTCTTC
j_gene: TRBJ2-4; abundance: -; v_gene: TRBV4-2; d_gene: -; CDR3aa: CASSQVTGGVDIQYF; CDR3nt: TGTGCCAGCAGCCAAGTAACAGGGGGGGTTGACATTCAGTACTTC
j_gene: TRBJ2-3; abundance: -; v_gene: TRBV6-2/TRBV6-3; d_gene: -; CDR3aa: CASSYSSGRPSPDTQYF; CDR3nt: TGTGCCAGCAGTTACTCGTCGGGCCGCCCCAGCCCAGATACGCAGTATTTT
j_gene: TRBJ2-7; abundance: few; v_gene: TRBV11-2; d_gene: -; CDR3aa: CASSPVLSSYEQYF; CDR3nt: TGTGCCAGCAGCCCGGTGCTTAGCTCCTACGAGCAGTACTTC
j_gene: TRBJ2-3; abundance: -; v_gene: TRBV6-5; d_gene: -; CDR3aa: CASSWGGSPDTQYF; CDR3nt: TGTGCCAGCAGCTGGGGGGGCTCCCCAGATACGCAGTATTTT
j_gene: TRBJ2-3; abundance: -; v_gene: TRBV29-1; d_gene: -; CDR3aa: CSVTASGEPFLTTDTQYF; CDR3nt: TGCAGCGTTACGGCGTCGGGGGAGCCCTTCTTAACCACAGATACGCAGTATTTT
j_gene: TRBJ2-4; abundance: -; v_gene: TRBV9; d_gene: -; CDR3aa: CASSSSGTLNVQYF; CDR3nt: TGTGCCAGCTCCTCCTCCGGGACACTAAACGTTCAGTACTTC
j_gene: TRBJ2-4; abundance: few; v_gene: TRBV29-1; d_gene: -; CDR3aa: CSVEIPGNIQYF; CDR3nt: TGCAGCGTTGAAATTCCGGGAAACATTCAGTACTTC
j_gene: TRBJ2-7; abundance: few; v_gene: TRBV20-1; d_gene: -; CDR3aa: CSARPLGLGNSYEQYF; CDR3nt: TGCAGTGCGCGGCCCCTCGGACTCGGAAATTCCTACGAGCAGTACTTC
j_gene: TRBJ1-1; abundance: few; v_gene: TRBV20-1; d_gene: -; CDR3aa: CSASWGEDTEAFF; CDR3nt: TGCAGTGCTAGTTGGGGGGAGGACACTGAAGCTTTCTTT
j_gene: TRBJ2-3; abundance: many; v_gene: TRBV4-1; d_gene: -; CDR3aa: CASSQERDMSTDTQYF; CDR3nt: TGCGCCAGCAGCCAAGAGAGGGACATGAGCACAGATACGCAGTATTTT
j_gene: TRBJ2-1; abundance: -; v_gene: TRBV7-2; d_gene: TRBD2; CDR3aa: CASSTSGGAWETQFF; CDR3nt: TGTGCCAGCAGTACTAGCGGGGGGGCCTGGGAGACCCAGTTCTTC
j_gene: TRBJ2-2; abundance: -; v_gene: TRBV29-1; d_gene: -; CDR3aa: CSVGPRAGELFF; CDR3nt: TGCAGCGTGGGCCCTAGGGCCGGGGAGCTGTTTTTT
j_gene: TRBJ2-5; abundance: many; v_gene: TRBV7-9; d_gene: -; CDR3aa: CASSSGGARETQYF; CDR3nt: TGTGCCAGCAGCTCCGGCGGGGCCAGAGAGACCCAGTACTTC
j_gene: TRBJ2-7; abundance: few; v_gene: TRBV15; d_gene: -; CDR3aa: CATSSLFRDNPYEQYF; CDR3nt: TGTGCCACCAGCAGCCTCTTTCGGGACAACCCCTACGAGCAGTACTTC
j_gene: TRBJ2-3; abundance: -; v_gene: TRBV20-1; d_gene: -; CDR3aa: CSAKRWGGREGDTQYF; CDR3nt: TGCAGTGCTAAGAGGTGGGGGGGCAGGGAAGGAGATACGCAGTATTTT
j_gene: TRBJ2-3; abundance: -; v_gene: TRBV7-6; d_gene: -; CDR3aa: CASSLGGQPTDTQYF; CDR3nt: TGTGCCAGCAGCTTAGGCGGGCAGCCCACAGATACGCAGTATTTT
j_gene: TRBJ2-2; abundance: -; v_gene: TRBV7-2; d_gene: -; CDR3aa: CASSSGNPVRELFF; CDR3nt: TGTGCCAGCAGTTCCGGAAACCCTGTCAGGGAGCTGTTTTTT
j_gene: TRBJ1-1; abundance: -; v_gene: TRBV6-6; d_gene: TRBD1; CDR3aa: CASSYDRGATEAFF; CDR3nt: TGTGCCAGCAGTTACGACAGGGGGGCCACTGAAGCTTTCTTT